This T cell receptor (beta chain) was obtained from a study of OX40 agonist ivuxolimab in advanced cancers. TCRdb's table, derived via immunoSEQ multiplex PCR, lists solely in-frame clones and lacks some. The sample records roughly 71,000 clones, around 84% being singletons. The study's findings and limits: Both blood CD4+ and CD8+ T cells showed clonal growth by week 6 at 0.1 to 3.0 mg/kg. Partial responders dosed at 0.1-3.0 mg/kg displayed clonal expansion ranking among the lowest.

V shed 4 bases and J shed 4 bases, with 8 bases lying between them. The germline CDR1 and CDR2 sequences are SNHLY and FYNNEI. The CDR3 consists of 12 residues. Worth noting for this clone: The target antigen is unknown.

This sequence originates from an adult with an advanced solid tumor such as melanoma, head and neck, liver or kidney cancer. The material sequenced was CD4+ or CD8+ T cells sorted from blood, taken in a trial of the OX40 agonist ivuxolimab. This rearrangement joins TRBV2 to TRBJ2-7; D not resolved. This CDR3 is CASSGLEYEQYF. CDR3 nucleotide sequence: TGTGCCAGCAGTGGATTGGAGTACGAGCAGTACTTC.